This T cell receptor (beta chain) was obtained from a study of neurological immune-mediated disorders. CDR1 and CDR2 (germline): MNHEY, SVGAGI. There are 15 residues in the CDR3. Unmatched junction bases numbered 3, after V lost 0 bases and J lost 2 bases. This clonotype has at least ten counts. TCRdb ran MiXCR on the 5' RACE reads and lists one entry per CDR3 protein. The top ten clones hold 1% to 1.5% of a sample with 65,000 to 70,000 distinct CDR3 sequences, around 3.9% of them seen once. The sample consisted of PBMCs. The genes are TRBV6-5 and TRBJ1-2, with 7 bases matching TRBD1. The clonotype was recovered from a man between 25 and 39 years old with multiple sclerosis. In nucleotides, the CDR3 is TGTGCCAGCAGTTACTCCGGCAGGGGGAACTATGGCTACACCTTC. This sequence encodes CASSYSGRGNYGYTF.